The clone carrying this T cell receptor (beta chain) was seen ten or more times. Its specificity is not known. The record originates from a study of CD8 T cells in ankylosing spondylitis. Broader study findings: Reportedly, matched ankylosing spondylitis synovial fluid was significantly enriched for disease-linked clones. Clones that were linked to disease were CD8+ and were relatively rare in peripheral blood. Characteristic, it appeared, of ankylosing spondylitis blood was a TCR beta motif of seven or eight highly homologous variants.

CDR1 and CDR2 (germline): LGHNA, YSLEER. V was pared by 0 bases and J by 0 bases, with 8 bases between. CDR3 length: 15 residues. 5'-RACE, quantitative and with molecular barcodes, yielded the TCR beta libraries. One entry per CDR3 protein, called by TCRdb with MiXCR from the 5' RACE reads. The sample comprises more than 400,000 distinct CDR3 sequences, over 4% of which are singletons, and roughly 3.5% rests with the top ten. The receptor comes from a male donor with ankylosing spondylitis. Specimen: blood, either unsorted or a sorted T cell fraction (not recorded which). V gene TRBV4-3 combines with J gene TRBJ1-1; D not resolved. The CDR3 loop is CASSQDRRVNTEAFF. As DNA, the CDR3 is TGCGCCAGCAGCCAAGATCGGCGGGTGAACACTGAAGCTTTCTTT.